Shown below are 15 T cell receptor beta chains from a single sample sequenced in a study of response to subunit inactivated influenza vaccine. TCRdb passed the RT-PCR reads through MiXCR, listing each CDR3 protein once. The sample has about 540,000 distinct CDR3 sequences; under 25% are singletons. The same sample was also studied in work on T cells expressing NK-cell markers. That source adds: 5'RACE template switching with UMIs generated TCR beta cDNA.

The sample was CD4+ T cells sorted from PBMCs, taken 11 to 12 days after vaccination. The receptors stem from a man aged 50 or older who received an inactivated influenza vaccine.

This clonotype was seen more than once but under ten times. This chain joins TRBV24-1 and TRBJ2-5; D uncertain. CDR3 length: 14 residues. V lost 4 bases, J lost 2 bases, and 10 bases lay in between. The germline V gene encodes CDR1 KGHDR and CDR2 SFDVKD. The chain's CDR3 is CATSDPLGQETQYF. In nucleotides, the CDR3 is TGTGCCACCAGTGACCCCCTTGGACAAGAGACCCAGTACTTC.

The CDR3 is CASSFSGGAPNEQFF. As DNA, the CDR3 is TGTGCCAGCAGTTTTTCAGGCGGGGCGCCAAATGAGCAGTTCTTC. The V and J genes are TRBV12-3 or TRBV12-4 and TRBJ2-1; possibly TRBD2 for D (6 bases). The germline V and J ends were trimmed by 3 bases and 7 bases, with 16 bases remaining between them. CDR3 size: 15 residues.

A few counts support this clonotype. The rearrangement links TRBV29-1 to TRBJ2-1, with D maybe TRBD1 (5 bases). The CDR3 runs to 13 residues. The germline CDR1 and CDR2 sequences are SQVTM and ANQGSEA. The DNA of the CDR3 is TGCAGTTCTCAGGGCAGGGCCTACAATGAGCAGTTCTTC. The encoded protein is CSSQGRAYNEQFF.

The chain links TRBV3-1 to TRBJ1-2; D is perhaps TRBD1 (5 bases). V lost 1 base, J lost 8 bases, and 14 bases lay in between. The CDR3 spans 14 residues. Germline V CDR1 and CDR2: LGHDT, YNNKEL (reference sequence). This chain's CDR3 is CASSQATAYGGYTF. In nucleotides, the CDR3 is TGTGCCAGCAGCCAAGCGACAGCCTATGGAGGCTACACCTTC.

The chain recombines TRBV29-1 with TRBJ2-7; TRBD2 matches at 8 bases. Germline-derived CDR1 and CDR2 are SQVTM and ANQGSEA. The CDR3 has 13 amino acids. V was clipped by 2 bases and J by 2 bases; unmatched bases: 2. The CDR3 sequence: CSVESGSPYEQYF. The CDR3 nucleotides are TGCAGCGTTGAAAGCGGGAGCCCCTACGAGCAGTACTTC.

The J gene is TRBJ2-3, the V gene TRBV20-1, with D uncertain. V lost 5 bases and J 2 bases, leaving 11 bases between the germline ends. This CDR3 is 13 amino acids long. The germline V gene has CDR1 DFQATT and CDR2 SNEGSKA (reference sequence). This CDR3 reads CSAPPNPTDTQYF. The CDR3 DNA is TGCAGTGCTCCCCCTAATCCCACAGATACGCAGTATTTT.

The CDR3 coding sequence is TGTGCCAGCAGCCAAGATCGCCGAATGGGGGGCTACACCTTC. Translation: CASSQDRRMGGYTF. J is TRBJ1-2 and V is TRBV14, with D unresolved. The CDR3 is made up of 14 amino acids. The germline CDR1 and CDR2 sequences are SGHDN and FVKESK. Trimming pared 0 bases from V and 8 bases from J, leaving 13 bases between.

This clonotype was detected ten times or more. The V gene is TRBV5-1, the J gene TRBJ2-1, with a weak D call TRBD1 (6 bases). Between the trimmed V and J ends, which lost 0 bases and 3 bases, there was a span of 7 bases. This CDR3 comprises 14 residues. Germline V gene lookup returns CDR1 SGHRS and CDR2 YFSETQ. CDR3 sequence: CASSLGGGYNEQFF. CDR3 sequence (DNA): TGCGCCAGCAGCTTGGGAGGGGGCTACAATGAGCAGTTCTTC. Complete variable domain (other parts from reference TRBV5-1 and TRBJ2-1): KAGVTQTPRYLIKTRGQQVTLSCSPISGHRSVSWYQQTPGQGLQFLFEYFSETQRNKGNFPGRFSGRQFSNSRSEMNVSTLELGDSALYLCASSLGGGYNEQFFGPGTRLTVL.

The chain joins TRBV6-4 to TRBJ2-1, with a tentative D call TRBD2 (6 bases). V shed 4 bases and J shed 2 bases, with 12 bases lying between them. From germline, CDR1 is MRHNA and CDR2 SNTAGT. The length of the CDR3 is 15 residues. The CDR3 reads CASSAAPGAYNEQFF. CDR3 DNA: TGTGCCAGCAGTGCGGCGCCGGGAGCCTACAATGAGCAGTTCTTC.

In its sample, this clonotype was seen a few times. This rearrangement joins TRBV6-5 to TRBJ2-7; 7 positions agree with TRBD1. Per germline, CDR1 MNHEY and CDR2 SVGAGI. The ends lost 4 bases at V and 0 bases at J; junction bases unmatched: 6. The CDR3 consists of 15 residues. DNA of the CDR3: TGTGCCAGCAGTTTTGGGACAGTGAGCTCCTACGAGCAGTACTTC. It specifies CASSFGTVSSYEQYF.

The V and J genes are TRBV20-1 and TRBJ1-4, with D perhaps TRBD1 (5 bases). This CDR3 is built from 14 residues. Germline V lookup: CDR1 DFQATT, CDR2 SNEGSKA (reference sequence). Trimming removed 5 bases at V and 5 bases at J, with 15 bases between. CDR3 nucleotide sequence: TGCAGTGCTGCCACCCCGGGACGGAATGAAAAACTGTTTTTT. It encodes CSAATPGRNEKLFF.

This clonotype was counted a few times. The chain recombines TRBV14 with TRBJ1-6; no clear D. The germline gives CDR1 SGHDN, CDR2 FVKESK. The CDR3 spans 13 residues. Trimming stripped 2 bases from V and 6 bases from J, with 5 bases between. The CDR3: CASSQSGNSPLHF. The DNA for the CDR3 is TGTGCCAGCAGCCAATCGGGTAATTCACCCCTCCACTTT. The complete variable domain, with remaining parts taken from reference TRBV14 and TRBJ1-6, reads EAGVTQFPSHSVIEKGQTVTLRCDPISGHDNLYWYRRVMGKEIKFLLHFVKESKQDESGMPNNRFLAERTGGTYSTLKVQPAELEDSGVYFCASSQSGNSPLHFGNGTRLTVT.

There are a few counts of this clonotype. In DNA form, the CDR3 reads TGCGCCAGCAGCCAGGGGACAGAAATTGGCGAGCAGTACTTC. It encodes CASSQGTEIGEQYF. The chain links TRBV5-1 to TRBJ2-7, with 7 bases fitting TRBD1. The CDR3 has 14 amino acids. The germline CDR1 and CDR2 sequences are SGHRS and YFSETQ. The V gene end was trimmed by 4 bases and the J gene end by 6 bases; junction bases not matched to a gene: 10.

This chain connects TRBV4-3 to TRBJ2-1; TRBD2 might be the D (6 bases). The CDR3 sequence is 17 residues long. Deletions cut 2 bases from V and 1 base from J, with 15 bases between. The germline V gene has CDR1 LGHNA and CDR2 YSLEER. The DNA for the CDR3 is TGCGCCAGCAGCCAACAACACGGGACTGTTTCCTACAATGAGCAGTTCTTC. As protein: CASSQQHGTVSYNEQFF.

This rearrangement joins TRBV12-3 or TRBV12-4 to TRBJ2-5; maybe TRBD1 (6 bases). Trimming pared 4 bases from V and 5 bases from J, leaving 11 bases between. This CDR3 is built from 13 residues. The CDR3 here is CASSSSTGETQYF. The CDR3 DNA sequence: TGTGCCAGCAGTTCCAGTACAGGGGAGACCCAGTACTTC.